What follows are 9 T cell receptor beta chains derived from one specimen sequenced in a study of T cells in Graves' hyperthyroidism and ophthalmopathy. TCR beta CDR3 regions were amplified from RNA. The TCR CDR3 first-round RT-PCR relied on the HTBI primer set. TCRdb redid the calling of the multiplex PCR reads with MiXCR, one entry per CDR3 protein. This repertoire shows about 600,000 distinct CDR3 sequences, approximately 14% found once; its top ten account for roughly 7.1%. The sequenced sample was blood. The receptors shown here come from a woman aged 18-29 years with Graves' ophthalmopathy.

This clonotype was seen repeatedly, ten times or more. The DNA for the CDR3 is TGTGCCAGCAGCTTAACGTTCGGTAGCGGGAAGGAGACCCAGTACTTC. It translates to CASSLTFGSGKETQYF. This chain links TRBV7-3 with TRBJ2-5; 8 positions agree with TRBD2. V gave up 0 bases and J gave up 5 bases; unmatched junction bases: 8. Germline V lookup: CDR1 SGHTA, CDR2 FQGTGA. The CDR3 runs to 16 residues.

This clonotype has ten or more counts. This rearrangement joins TRBV10-3 to TRBJ1-5; no clear D gene. The germline gives CDR1 ENHRY, CDR2 SYGVKD. The CDR3 is 15 amino acids. V was clipped by 0 bases and J by 2 bases, with 8 bases between them. The CDR3 DNA sequence: TGTGCCATCAGTGAGTCGCCCGGCCGCAATCAGCCCCAGCATTTT. The encoded protein is CAISESPGRNQPQHF.

Worth noting for this clonotype: This may come from a read error, since a much larger clone is one base off. The V call is TRBV29-1, the J call TRBJ1-1; 11 bases are a match to TRBD1. The CDR3 is 18 residues long. Trimming took 3 bases from V and 3 from J; bases not matched to a gene: 15. Germline V CDR1 and CDR2: SQVTM, ANQGSEA. CDR3 sequence reads: CSVDPRQKDRGQDTEAFF. The CDR3 bases are TGCAGCGTTGATCCAAGGCAAAAGGACAGGGGGCAAGACACTGAAGCTTTCTTT.

This clonotype was seen more than once but under ten times. CDR3 residues: CASTLGGESDEQYF. The CDR3 DNA sequence: TGTGCCAGCACCCTGGGGGGAGAGTCCGACGAGCAGTACTTC. The chain joins TRBV6-1 to TRBJ2-7; possible D gene TRBD2, 6 bases. The CDR3 totals 14 residues. Per germline, CDR1 MNHNS and CDR2 SASEGT. Deletions cut 7 bases from V and 5 bases from J, with 18 bases between.

In this sample, this clonotype turned up many times. CDR3 coding DNA: TGTGCCAGCAGTTTAGGGGCCTACGAGCAGTACTTC. Its translation: CASSLGAYEQYF. The V and J genes are TRBV28 and TRBJ2-7; D gene unclear. V was trimmed by 2 bases and J by 2 bases, leaving 4 bases between them. The germline V gene has CDR1 MDHEN and CDR2 SYDVKM. The CDR3 has 12 residues.

This CDR3 reads CASSATGGVSTDTQYF. The CDR3 bases are TGTGCCAGCAGTGCGACAGGGGGCGTAAGCACAGATACGCAGTATTTT. The J gene is TRBJ2-3, the V gene TRBV6-4; 10 bases line up with TRBD1. The trim removed 4 bases at V and 0 bases at J, leaving 4 bases unmatched. The CDR3 has 16 amino acids. Looked up from germline, CDR1 is MRHNA and CDR2 is SNTAGT.

The chain employs TRBV6-4 and TRBJ2-1; TRBD2 aligns across 9 bases. V lost 0 bases, J lost 6 bases, and 3 bases stayed unmatched. Germline CDR1 reads MRHNA; CDR2 reads SNTAGT. This CDR3 spans 15 amino acids. CDR3 in amino acids: CASSDSSGGSNEQFF. Here the CDR3 DNA reads TGTGCCAGCAGTGACTCTAGCGGGGGTAGCAATGAGCAGTTCTTC.

This clonotype was counted only a few times. CDR3 sequence reads: CSVEGAGGEKLFF. The CDR3 nucleotides are TGCAGCGTTGAGGGGGCGGGTGGTGAAAAACTGTTTTTT. The chain recombines TRBV29-1 with TRBJ1-4, with D possibly matching TRBD1 (6 bases). Per germline, CDR1 SQVTM and CDR2 ANQGSEA. Trimming cost V 3 bases and J 7 bases, with 12 bases left between them. CDR3 size: 13 residues.

The sample holds many counts of this clonotype. This chain uses TRBV7-2 with TRBJ2-2, with TRBD2 matching over 11 bases. V shed 1 base and J 2 bases; nucleotides not matched to a gene: 3. Germline CDR1 is SGHTA and CDR2 is FQGNSA. The CDR3 has 17 amino acids. CDR3 sequence reads: CASSLGGTSGNTGELFF. Here the CDR3 DNA reads TGTGCCAGCAGCTTAGGGGGGACTAGCGGAAACACCGGGGAGCTGTTTTTT.